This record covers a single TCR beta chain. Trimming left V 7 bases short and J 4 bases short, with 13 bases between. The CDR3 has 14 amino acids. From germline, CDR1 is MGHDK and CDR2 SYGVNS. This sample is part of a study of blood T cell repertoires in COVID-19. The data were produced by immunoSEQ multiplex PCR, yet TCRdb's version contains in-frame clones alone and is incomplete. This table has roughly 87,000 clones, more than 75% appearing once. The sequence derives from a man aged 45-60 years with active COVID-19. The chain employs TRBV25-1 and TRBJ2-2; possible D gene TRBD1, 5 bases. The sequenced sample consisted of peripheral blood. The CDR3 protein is CASTQGSGTGELFF. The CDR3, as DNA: TGTGCCAGCACCCAGGGATCGGGCACCGGGGAGCTGTTTTTT.